Presented here are 32 T cell receptor beta chains from one specimen sequenced in a study of Ad26.COV2.S vaccination and SARS-CoV-2 variants. Described treatment: some 20 received Ad26.COV2.S at low or high dose, single or two shots; 5 received placebo; per-sample allocation not given. Following the first vaccine or placebo injection, samples were taken on day 63. Assay used: immunoSEQ multiplex PCR; TCRdb lists only in-frame clones, some missing. The data show roughly 320,000 clones, 85% seen once. The starting material was peripheral blood, obtained in a trial of Ad26.COV2.S vaccine versus placebo. The source of these receptors is a person between 18 and 59 years old who received the Ad26.COV2.S COVID-19 vaccine or a placebo.

The table lists this clone with many counts. This chain joins TRBV4-1 and TRBJ1-5; no firm D call. The CDR3 covers 13 residues. V gave up 0 bases and J gave up 7 bases, with 7 bases separating them. Germline values: CDR1 MGHRA, CDR2 YSYEKL. The CDR3 reads CASSQDVLQPQHF. As DNA, the CDR3 is TGCGCCAGCAGCCAAGACGTACTCCAGCCCCAGCATTTT.

The chain carries TRBV5-1 and TRBJ2-5, with 10 bases identical to TRBD2. V dropped 0 bases and J dropped 2; count of bases not matched to a gene: 4. Germline-derived CDR1 and CDR2 are SGHRS and YFSETQ. The CDR3 contains 16 residues. CDR3 sequence reads: CASSLGSGGFQETQYF. The DNA for the CDR3 is TGCGCCAGCAGCTTGGGTAGCGGGGGGTTTCAAGAGACCCAGTACTTC.

The chain carries TRBV6-1 and TRBJ1-1, with 9 bases identical to TRBD1. The germline CDR1 and CDR2 sequences are MNHNS and SASEGT. V lost 2 bases to trimming and J lost 3 bases; unmatched junction nucleotides: 7. The CDR3 loop spans 16 amino acids. The CDR3 nucleotides are TGTGCCAGCAGTGAACCCTTCGGACAGGGGTACACTGAAGCTTTCTTT. The encoded protein is CASSEPFGQGYTEAFF.

The chain employs TRBV7-8 and TRBJ2-7, with D maybe TRBD1 (6 bases). Trimming removed 1 base from V and 0 bases from J, with 16 bases in between. CDR1 is SGHVS and CDR2 is FQNEAQ in the germline V gene. The CDR3 has 17 amino acids. The CDR3 protein is CASSLVSGTLSSYEQYF. The DNA for the CDR3 is TGTGCCAGCAGCTTAGTTTCCGGGACACTCAGCTCCTACGAGCAGTACTTC. Full variable domain (remainder filled in from reference TRBV7-8 and TRBJ2-7): GAGVSQSPRYKVAKRGQDVALRCDPISGHVSLFWYQQALGQGPEFLTYFQNEAQLDKSGLPSDRFFAERPEGSVSTLKIQRTQQEDSAVYLCASSLVSGTLSSYEQYFGPGTRLTVT.

The rearrangement joins TRBV29-1 to TRBJ1-1; unclear D gene. Germline V gene data show CDR1 as SQVTM and CDR2 as ANQGSEA. V lost 5 bases and J lost 6, with 16 bases in between. There are 13 residues in the CDR3. In DNA, the CDR3 is TGCAGCGTTACCGACCCTCTGGTCCCTGAAGCTTTCTTT. Translation: CSVTDPLVPEAFF.

About this clone: Compared with germline, one end of the junction differs, possibly owing to a read error. The V call is TRBV11-2, the J call TRBJ2-7; tentative D call: TRBD1 (6 bases). The CDR3 spans 16 residues. Germline V gene lookup returns CDR1 SGHAT and CDR2 FQNNGV. CDR3 DNA sequence: TGTGCCAGCAGCCCCCGTCGTGGGACATTTTCCTCCGAGCAGTACTTC. Translating gives CASSPRRGTFSSEQYF.

The chain recombines TRBV27 with TRBJ2-3, with 7 positions matching TRBD2. CDR3 size: 15 residues. V was clipped by 7 bases and J by 2 bases; unmatched bases: 9. Per germline, CDR1 MNHEY and CDR2 SMNVEV (reference sequence). The CDR3, as DNA: TGTGCCAGCAACCTAGTGGGGGGGGTCACAGATACGCAGTATTTT. Translated, it gives CASNLVGGVTDTQYF.

The rearrangement uses TRBV4-1 and TRBJ2-7; D gene unclear. CDR1 and CDR2 from the germline V gene are MGHRA and YSYEKL. The length of the CDR3 is 11 residues. The V end was cut by 6 bases, the J end by 4 bases, with 7 bases between. CDR3 in amino acids: CASRHGYEQYF. The DNA of the CDR3 is TGCGCCAGCAGGCACGGGTACGAGCAGTACTTC.

The genes are TRBV4-2 and TRBJ2-3; unclear D gene. This CDR3 comprises 16 residues. Germline V CDR1 and CDR2: LGHNA, YNFKEQ. Trimming took 3 bases from V and 0 from J, leaving 13 bases between them. CDR3 bases: TGTGCCAGCAGCCATTACCAGGCTACTAGCACAGATACGCAGTATTTT. As protein: CASSHYQATSTDTQYF.

On this clone: Within the sample, other DNA sequences also encode this same CDR3. The chain couples TRBV7-2 to TRBJ2-5, with D uncertain. This CDR3 region has 12 residues. V gave up 5 bases and J gave up 5 bases, with 9 bases separating them. Germline assignment: CDR1 SGHTA and CDR2 FQGNSA. CDR3 residues: CASSLLRETQYF. The CDR3 nucleotides read TGTGCCAGCAGCCTACTTCGGGAGACCCAGTACTTC.

The chain employs TRBV4-1 and TRBJ1-6, with unresolved D. Trimming removed 3 bases at V and 0 bases at J, with 9 bases between. The CDR3 runs 16 residues. Per germline, CDR1 MGHRA and CDR2 YSYEKL. The CDR3: CASSQKQSSYNSPLHF. In DNA, the CDR3 is TGCGCCAGCAGCCAGAAACAAAGCTCCTATAATTCACCCCTCCACTTT.

The chain combines TRBV2 with TRBJ1-5; 9 bases align to TRBD1. Unmatched junction bases numbered 7, after V lost 7 bases and J lost 6 bases. This CDR3 comprises 14 residues. Germline CDR1 and CDR2: SNHLY and FYNNEI. Here the CDR3 reads CASTRTGAGQPQHF. The CDR3 coding sequence is TGTGCCAGCACCCGGACAGGGGCTGGTCAGCCCCAGCATTTT.

This CDR3 is CASSLGGVRYEQYF. Here the CDR3 DNA reads TGCGCCAGCAGCTTGGGCGGGGTGCGCTACGAGCAGTACTTC. This chain uses TRBV5-1 with TRBJ2-7; maybe TRBD2 (6 bases). Per the germline V gene, CDR1 is SGHRS and CDR2 is YFSETQ. V lost 0 bases to trimming and J lost 3 bases, with 10 bases between them. This CDR3 is 14 amino acids long.

The chain is built from TRBV27 and TRBJ1-4, with D maybe TRBD1 (5 bases). The CDR3 has 14 residues. Trimming cost V 2 bases and J 5 bases, with 9 bases left between them. In germline, CDR1 is MNHEY, CDR2 SMNVEV (reference sequence). The CDR3 loop reads CASSLMRQNEKLFF. DNA of the CDR3: TGTGCCAGCAGTTTAATGAGACAGAATGAAAAACTGTTTTTT.

This clone was counted a single time. The gene calls are TRBV6-5 and TRBJ1-5; a weak D match, TRBD1 (6 bases). V lost 6 bases, J lost 5 bases, and 14 bases lay in between. Germline V gene lookup returns CDR1 MNHEY and CDR2 SVGAGI. The CDR3 loop spans 14 amino acids. CDR3 DNA: TGTGCCAGCAGCCTACGGGGGGGCGATCAGCCCCAGCATTTT. Translated: CASSLRGGDQPQHF.

The chain couples TRBV20-1 to TRBJ2-5, with D possibly being TRBD1 (5 bases). Trimming took off 3 bases at V and 3 bases at J, with 11 bases between the two ends. Germline assignment: CDR1 DFQATT and CDR2 SNEGSKA (reference sequence). This CDR3 spans 13 amino acids. The CDR3 bases are TGCAGTGCTAGTGACAGCCCTAAAGAGACCCAGTACTTC. Its protein product is CSASDSPKETQYF.

The chain has TRBV19 and TRBJ1-5, with unresolved D. The CDR3 is made up of 15 amino acids. Germline lookup yields CDR1 LNHDA and CDR2 SQIVND (reference sequence). Trimming stripped 6 bases from V and 2 bases from J, with 14 bases between. The DNA of the CDR3 is TGTGCCAGTAGGGACTTTCGAAGGGGCAATCAGCCCCAGCATTTT. It yields the protein CASRDFRRGNQPQHF.

This chain links TRBV7-2 with TRBJ1-1; weak D call: TRBD1 (5 bases). The CDR3 is 15 amino acids. Trimming shortened V by 2 bases and J by 0 bases, and 10 bases separated the two germline ends. Germline V lookup: CDR1 SGHTA, CDR2 FQGNSA. CDR3 DNA sequence: TGTGCCAGCAGCTTAAGGTCAGGGATGAACACTGAAGCTTTCTTT. Translated: CASSLRSGMNTEAFF.

The chain employs TRBV12-3 or TRBV12-4 and TRBJ2-1; no reliable D call. This CDR3 spans 10 amino acids. Trimming cost V 3 bases and J 9 bases, with 3 bases left between them. Written as DNA, the CDR3 is TGTGCCAGCAGTTTTGGTGAGCAGTTCTTC. Amino acids: CASSFGEQFF.

The rearrangement links TRBV30 to TRBJ2-3; a possible D gene is TRBD2 (6 bases). The CDR3 has 11 amino acids. V was trimmed by 0 bases and J by 9 bases, leaving 7 bases between them. CDR1 is GTSNPN, CDR2 SVGIG, per germline (reference sequence). CDR3 residues: CAWSVGGTQYF. The DNA for the CDR3 is TGTGCCTGGAGTGTAGGAGGGACGCAGTATTTT.

This clone was seen more than once but under ten times. The V gene is TRBV6-5, the J gene TRBJ2-2; D call uncertain. Germline CDR1 is MNHEY and CDR2 is SVGAGI. V was cut by 11 bases and J by 0 bases, with 16 bases left in between. CDR3 size: 15 residues. CDR3 nucleotides: TGTGCCTCTCAGTGGGGTCGTGCGAACACCGGGGAGCTGTTTTTT. Translating gives CASQWGRANTGELFF.

The chain links TRBV5-6 to TRBJ2-3; D is unclear. This CDR3 is built from 13 residues. Germline-derived CDR1 and CDR2 are SGHDT and YYEEEE. V was pared by 7 bases and J by 4 bases, with 13 bases between. The CDR3 here is CASGPSGADTQYF. The CDR3 coding sequence is TGTGCCAGCGGCCCTTCAGGTGCAGATACGCAGTATTTT.

The chain links TRBV5-1 to TRBJ2-1; D is perhaps TRBD1 (5 bases). Germline V lookup: CDR1 SGHRS, CDR2 YFSETQ. CDR3 length: 13 residues. Trimming removed 0 bases at V and 4 bases at J, with 5 bases between. The CDR3 DNA reads as TGCGCCAGCAGCTTGGACAGGTACAATGAGCAGTTCTTC. It translates to CASSLDRYNEQFF.

The rearrangement joins TRBV18 to TRBJ2-2, with no clear D. Trimming took off 2 bases at V and 6 bases at J, with 13 bases between the two ends. This CDR3 has 15 residues. CDR1 is KGHSH and CDR2 is LQKENI in the germline V gene. CDR3 bases: TGTGCCAGCTCACCATGGAGTAATGTGGCCGGGGAGCTGTTTTTT. Its translation: CASSPWSNVAGELFF.

This chain links TRBV5-1 with TRBJ2-5; D ambiguous. Trimming cost V 1 base and J 5 bases, with 9 bases left between them. From germline, CDR1 is SGHRS and CDR2 YFSETQ. This CDR3 contains 13 residues. The CDR3 region is CASSLMGLETQYF. The CDR3 nucleotides are TGCGCCAGCAGCTTGATGGGTCTGGAGACCCAGTACTTC. Drawing the rest from reference TRBV5-1 and TRBJ2-5, the complete variable domain is KAGVTQTPRYLIKTRGQQVTLSCSPISGHRSVSWYQQTPGQGLQFLFEYFSETQRNKGNFPGRFSGRQFSNSRSEMNVSTLELGDSALYLCASSLMGLETQYFGPGTRLLVL.

The gene calls are TRBV9 and TRBJ1-3; D unclear. V was shortened by 4 bases and J by 0 bases, with 8 bases between the two germline ends. The germline CDR1 and CDR2 sequences are SGDLS and YYNGEE. The CDR3 has 14 residues. The CDR3 DNA reads as TGTGCCAGCAGCACAGCCTCCTCTGGAAACACCATATATTTT. It yields the protein CASSTASSGNTIYF.

The chain joins TRBV27 to TRBJ2-7; D gene ambiguous. Germline assignment: CDR1 MNHEY and CDR2 SMNVEV (reference sequence). V dropped 6 bases and J dropped 6 bases, with 15 bases sitting between them. The CDR3 runs 13 residues. As DNA, the CDR3 is TGTGCCAGCAGCCTAACCCCCCGTACCGAGCAGTACTTC. Its translation: CASSLTPRTEQYF.

The chain joins TRBV7-6 to TRBJ2-3; 9 bases are shared with TRBD1. Trimming cost V 4 bases and J 7 bases; bases outside gene matches: 9. The germline gives CDR1 SGHVS, CDR2 FNYEAQ. The CDR3 has 15 amino acids. CDR3 nucleotide sequence: TGTGCCAGCAGCTCCTCGGGACAGGGCTGGAATACGCAGTATTTT. Amino acids: CASSSSGQGWNTQYF.

The chain joins TRBV5-1 to TRBJ2-5, with 11 positions matching TRBD2. From germline, CDR1 is SGHRS and CDR2 YFSETQ. The CDR3 consists of 16 residues. V was pared by 4 bases and J by 2 bases, with 7 bases of the junction left unmatched. DNA for the CDR3: TGCGCCAGCAGCCTCCAACTAGCGGGGGAACAAGAGACCCAGTACTTC. This sequence encodes CASSLQLAGEQETQYF.

The chain couples TRBV5-5 to TRBJ1-2; tentatively, D is TRBD1 (5 bases). The CDR3 contains 16 residues. The germline V and J ends were trimmed by 0 bases and 4 bases, with 16 bases remaining between them. Germline lookup yields CDR1 SGHKS and CDR2 YYEKEE (reference sequence). CDR3 residues: CASSLGLLGPRYGYTF. The CDR3 bases are TGTGCCAGCAGCTTGGGTCTTTTGGGGCCCCGCTATGGCTACACCTTC.

This clone was seen only a few times. The V and J genes are TRBV5-1 and TRBJ1-1, with D unresolved. The CDR3 is made up of 14 amino acids. From germline, CDR1 is SGHRS and CDR2 YFSETQ. V lost 1 base and J lost 0, with 7 bases in between. This CDR3 is CASSLPSMNTEAFF. CDR3 sequence (DNA): TGCGCCAGCAGCTTGCCATCAATGAACACTGAAGCTTTCTTT.

This rearrangement joins TRBV14 to TRBJ1-1, with TRBD1 as a possible D gene (6 bases). With 6 bases removed from V and 6 bases from J, the gap between germline ends came to 17 bases. The CDR3 has 14 residues. Germline V lookup: CDR1 SGHDN, CDR2 FVKESK. The chain's CDR3 is CASRSLDRYSEAFF. The CDR3 DNA follows: TGTGCCAGCAGGAGTCTCGACAGGTACTCTGAAGCTTTCTTT.